The T cell receptor (beta chain) under discussion was sequenced for a study of OX40 agonist ivuxolimab in advanced cancers. Only in-frame clones appear in the TCRdb table, and some are missing; sequencing was by immunoSEQ multiplex PCR. The table shows about 75,000 clones, with about 88% occurring only once. Details on this clone: Its antigen remains unknown.

Germline loops: CDR1 SGHTA, CDR2 FQGNSA. Trimming cost V 2 bases and J 5 bases, with 16 bases left between them. The CDR3 has 15 amino acids. Whole-study results and caveats: CD4+ and CD8+ blood T cells expanded clonally by week 6 at 0.1 to 3.0 mg/kg.

Patients were ruled out by autoimmune disease history or systemic immunosuppression. Sampling of blood occurred at baseline, cycle 4 day 1, and cycle 7 day 1. The clonotype comes from an adult with an advanced solid tumor such as melanoma, head and neck, liver or kidney cancer. This chain links TRBV7-2 with TRBJ2-7, with D tentatively TRBD1 (6 bases). The sample here was CD4+ or CD8+ T cells sorted from blood, taken in a trial of the OX40 agonist ivuxolimab. The CDR3 region has the DNA TGTGCCAGCAGCTTATATTTAGACAGGAACAACGAGCAGTACTTC. This codes for CASSLYLDRNNEQYF.